This T cell receptor beta chain was sequenced for a study of OX40 agonist ivuxolimab in advanced cancers. The wider study: The study treated patients with ivuxolimab, an agonistic anti-OX40 (CD134) antibody. Overall study results and limits: Antigen specificity of clonally expanded peripheral T cells was not established. Averaging showed that CD8+ T cells had more expanded clones than CD4+ did.

At baseline, cycle 4 day 1, and cycle 7 day 1, blood was sampled. Repertoires were generated with immunoSEQ multiplex PCR, while TCRdb's copy carries only in-frame clones and drops some. The table shows about 20,000 clones, with under 95% occurring only once. The CDR3 runs to 21 residues. On this clone: What it recognizes is unknown.

The material sequenced was CD4+ or CD8+ T cells sorted from blood, taken in a trial of the OX40 agonist ivuxolimab. This rearrangement joins TRBV12-2 to TRBJ2-1; the table's D gene call, TRBD1, was not cross checked with the DNA. TRBV12-2 is marked as a pseudogene. This clonotype originated in an adult with an advanced solid tumor such as melanoma, head and neck, liver or kidney cancer. The CDR3 coding sequence is TGTGCAAGTCGTGTCCCCCCGCGACAGGGGAGGTCAGGGGGGTCCTACAATGAGCAGTTCTTC. Amino acids: CASRVPPRQGRSGGSYNEQFF.